This T cell receptor beta chain was retrieved from a study of T-cell memory formation after mild COVID-19 (dated by TCRdb to about 2021). The study in broad terms: TCR sequence clusters from the two donors were largely donor specific. Longitudinal TCRalpha and TCRbeta repertoire sequencing tracked T-cell clones expanding and contracting after mild COVID-19 in a couple of donors. The cohort comprised two young, previously healthy adult volunteers, one female and one male. General conclusions and limits of the study: Some responding clones were found in pre-infection memory, which suggests that pre-existing cross-reactive memory T cells took part in the SARS-CoV-2 response. Only two mild cases were covered in the study, and larger cohorts including severe cases with pre-infection samples were considered necessary. Balanced CD4/CD8 phenotypes were observed for clones contracting from day 15 to 85, whereas a bias towards CD4+ was observed for a second wave of clones expanding from day 15 to 37. Contracting CD4+ clones turned up mainly in the CM and EM memory subsets, whereas EMRA was where CD8+ clones were enriched. SARS-CoV-2 specificity was not confirmed for the second-wave clones peaking on day 37.

For CDR1 and CDR2, the germline V gene lists SGHTA and FQGNSA. Cut back by 4 bases and 5 bases, the V and J ends lie 20 bases apart. The CDR3, from cysteine to phenylalanine, totals 16 residues. Only the CDR3 DNA is retained, 48 bases long and in frame from the first base. Ficoll-Paque density gradient centrifugation was the method used to isolate PBMCs. The sample holds a few counts of this clonotype. The clone's antigen remains unknown. No clone much larger than this one lies a single base away; base qualities are absent. Sequencing relied on an Illumina NovaSeq 6000. TCRalpha and TCRbeta cDNA libraries were built by 5'RACE with constant-segment primers, adding sample barcodes and unique molecular identifiers. RNA was extracted from every sample with Trizol reagent. Amplification of the libraries took two PCR steps, and the second step added a second sample barcode plus Illumina TruSeq adapters. The libraries were sequenced on an Illumina NovaSeq using 2 x 150 bp paired-end reads. Per the original workflow: The reads were demultiplexed and collapsed into UMI-guided consensus sequences using migec v1.2.7. Using mixcr v2.1.11, UMI consensuses were aligned to TRA and TRB V and J templates and then assembled into clonotypes. A clonotype was counted as expanded or contracted only when both edgeR and NoisET called the clonotype significant, with the noise models trained on biological replicates. For edgeR calls, the cutoffs were a false discovery rate-adjusted p below 0.01 and a log2 fold-change threshold of 1. PCA with hierarchical clustering of max-normalized trajectories of the 1000 most abundant clonotypes was used as exploratory dynamics analysis. Separately sequenced CD4+ and CD8+ repertoires were used to assign the CD4 or CD8 phenotype of responding clones. TCRdb ran its own pipeline on the public reads, namely fastp trimming at Q25 and MiXCR clone calling, and kept in-frame beta chains. Every CDR3 protein is listed once, alongside the most common genes and DNA of its rows. For this entry, the V and J calls and clone size follow TCRdb and not the study's own pipeline. The sample contains 110,000 or so distinct CDR3 sequences, 22% of them found a single time. The ten largest clones take up under 50% of the sample.

The sequence came from a man between 18 and 29 years old who had mild COVID-19 (a few samples of this study predate the infection). The sample titles of this study are shuffled in the database, so cell type and time point are left out; the donor was told from shared clones. Sequencing used PBMCs or a T cell subset sorted from them (not recorded which). The chain couples TRBV7-2 to TRBJ2-5; the D segment might be TRBD1 or TRBD2, since each matches 5 bases. In nucleotides, the sequence is TGTGCCAGCAGCTCGATGGCCCGCCGGGACCGGGAGACCCAGTACTTC. This yields the protein CASSSMARRDRETQYF.